The 25 T cell receptor beta chains in this list originate from one sample, sequenced in a study of shared clonotypes between healthy human individuals. TCRdb keeps only in-frame clones here, not all; method: immunoSEQ multiplex PCR. The data hold around 2,000,000 clones, with about 93% observed a single time. Naive CD8 isolation took CD45RO-negative cells positively selected for CCR7 and excluded terminally differentiated effector memory CD45RA+ cells. Sequenced: naive CD8+ T cells from PBMCs. The receptor source for this set is a man younger than 35 in good health. Some clones in this sample may be carry-over from other donors' samples.

The rearrangement links TRBV28 to TRBJ1-5; D ambiguous. Germline V gene lookup returns CDR1 MDHEN and CDR2 SYDVKM. The CDR3 sequence is 17 residues long. Deletions cut 1 base from V and 0 bases from J, with 13 bases between. As DNA, the CDR3 is TGTGCCAGCAGTTTATTCCGGCAGGCATATAGCAATCAGCCCCAGCATTTT. Its translation: CASSLFRQAYSNQPQHF.

V gene TRBV10-3 combines with J gene TRBJ2-5; either TRBD1 or TRBD2 may fit D (7 bases each). Per the germline V gene, CDR1 is ENHRY and CDR2 is SYGVKD. Trimming left V 5 bases short and J 1 base short, with 14 bases between. The CDR3 is 15 residues long. The chain's CDR3 is CAISSQGGTQETQYF. Here the CDR3 DNA reads TGTGCCATCAGTTCTCAGGGGGGGACCCAAGAGACCCAGTACTTC.

Here the CDR3 DNA reads TGTGCCAGCAGTTTCCGGAACTCCTACAATGAGCAGTTCTTC. This gives the protein CASSFRNSYNEQFF. The rearrangement uses TRBV28 and TRBJ2-1; D call uncertain. V lost 3 bases and J 0 bases, leaving 6 bases between the germline ends. In germline, CDR1 is MDHEN, CDR2 SYDVKM. The CDR3 contains 14 residues.

CDR3: CASSWGHPSWEQYF. Written as DNA, the CDR3 is TGTGCCAGCAGTTGGGGGCACCCCTCTTGGGAGCAGTACTTC. The chain carries TRBV27 and TRBJ2-7; tentatively, D is TRBD1 (6 bases). V was trimmed by 4 bases and J by 7 bases, leaving 17 bases between them. The CDR3 covers 14 residues. The germline V gene encodes CDR1 MNHEY and CDR2 SMNVEV (reference sequence).

The genes are TRBV7-9 and TRBJ1-2; D is unclear. V lost 6 bases, J lost 6 bases, and 5 bases lay in between. The CDR3 is made up of 10 amino acids. CDR1 and CDR2 (germline): SEHNR, FQNEAQ (reference sequence). The CDR3 is CASSADGYTF. The CDR3 nucleotides read TGTGCCAGCAGTGCGGATGGCTACACCTTC.

The chain uses TRBV4-1 and TRBJ2-4; TRBD1 aligns across 7 bases. Per the germline V gene, CDR1 is MGHRA and CDR2 is YSYEKL. Losses at the gene ends were 0 bases for V and 4 bases for J; bases not matched to a gene: 3. The CDR3 has 15 amino acids. The chain's CDR3 is CASSQDQTGKNIQYF. The CDR3 nucleotides read TGCGCCAGCAGCCAAGATCAGACAGGGAAAAACATTCAGTACTTC.

The chain has TRBV9 and TRBJ2-2; 7 positions match TRBD1. Germline trimming cut 2 bases from V and 4 bases from J; bases unmatched to any gene: 5. This CDR3 has 15 amino acids. Germline-derived CDR1 and CDR2 are SGDLS and YYNGEE. In nucleotides, the CDR3 is TGTGCCAGCAGCGTTACAGGGGTTTCCACCGGGGAGCTGTTTTTT. It encodes CASSVTGVSTGELFF.

This chain uses TRBV28 with TRBJ2-5; 12 bases fit TRBD2. The V segment lost 7 bases and the J segment 2 bases; nucleotides outside the gene matches: 14. The CDR3 has 18 amino acids. Germline values: CDR1 MDHEN, CDR2 SYDVKM. CDR3 protein: CASTTPGLAGGAQETQYF. The CDR3 DNA sequence: TGTGCCAGCACCACGCCGGGACTAGCGGGTGGGGCACAAGAGACCCAGTACTTC. The full variable domain, with the rest looked up from reference TRBV28 and TRBJ2-5, is DVKVTQSSRYLVKRTGEKVFLECVQDMDHENMFWYRQDPGLGLRLIYFSYDVKMKEKGDIPEGYSVSREKKERFSLILESASTNQTSMYLCASTTPGLAGGAQETQYFGPGTRLLVL.

The J gene is TRBJ2-2, the V gene TRBV6-5, with 13 nucleotides matching TRBD2. J was trimmed by 5 bases and V by 10 bases; bases with no gene match: 7. The germline V gene has CDR1 MNHEY and CDR2 SVGAGI. The CDR3 consists of 15 residues. The CDR3 DNA sequence: TGTGCCACCCGGACTAGCGGGAGTTGGACCGGGGAGCTGTTTTTT. Protein: CATRTSGSWTGELFF.

CDR3 protein: CASRTGQGADYGYTF. Written as DNA, the CDR3 is TGTGCCAGCAGGACGGGACAGGGGGCGGACTATGGCTACACCTTC. The chain has TRBV2 and TRBJ1-2, with 12 bases aligning to TRBD1. V lost 6 bases to trimming and J lost 3 bases; unmatched junction nucleotides: 5. This CDR3 comprises 15 residues. In germline, CDR1 is SNHLY, CDR2 FYNNEI.

The chain joins TRBV27 to TRBJ2-7; 10 positions agree with TRBD2. The germline CDR1 and CDR2 sequences are MNHEY and SMNVEV (reference sequence). The CDR3 consists of 14 residues. V was clipped by 8 bases and J by 0 bases; unmatched bases: 4. CDR3 residues: CASGLAVSSYEQYF. CDR3 DNA sequence: TGTGCCAGCGGACTAGCGGTAAGCTCCTACGAGCAGTACTTC.

With regard to this clone: Other DNA sequences in the same sample also yield this CDR3. The chain uses TRBV9 and TRBJ2-2; D uncertain. Per germline, CDR1 SGDLS and CDR2 YYNGEE. The length of the CDR3 is 12 residues. V shed 3 bases and J shed 5 bases, with 5 bases lying between them. CDR3 loop: CASSGRTGELFF. CDR3 nucleotides: TGTGCCAGCAGCGGACGGACCGGGGAGCTGTTTTTT.

The gene calls are TRBV10-2 and TRBJ1-1; D is undetermined. Germline CDR1 is WSHSY and CDR2 is SAAADI. The CDR3 totals 14 residues. The V end lost 7 bases, the J end lost 3 bases, and 15 bases lay between the germline ends. This CDR3 is CASTSPPRDTEAFF. The CDR3 DNA reads TGCGCCAGCACCTCCCCCCCGAGGGACACTGAAGCTTTCTTT.

V and J are TRBV7-9 and TRBJ2-3; TRBD2 matches at 7 bases. V shed 5 bases and J 0 bases; nucleotides not matched to a gene: 14. The CDR3 runs 18 residues. CDR1 is SEHNR, CDR2 FQNEAQ, per germline (reference sequence). The CDR3: CASSQEGLAGVSTDTQYF. CDR3 coding DNA: TGTGCCAGCAGCCAGGAAGGGTTGGCGGGAGTCAGCACAGATACGCAGTATTTT.

This sequence joins TRBV11-2 and TRBJ2-7; TRBD1 is a possible D gene (6 bases). Germline CDR1 reads SGHAT; CDR2 reads FQNNGV. There are 13 residues in the CDR3. V lost 2 bases to trimming and J lost 6 bases, with 11 bases between them. The CDR3: CASSLIRGLEQYF. CDR3 nucleotides: TGTGCCAGCAGCTTAATCAGGGGCCTCGAGCAGTACTTC.

The J gene is TRBJ2-7, the V gene TRBV4-2; D is possibly TRBD2 (6 bases). Trimming stripped 0 bases from V and 3 bases from J, with 12 bases between. This CDR3 region has 15 residues. The V gene's germline CDR1 is LGHNA and CDR2 YNFKEQ. CDR3: CASSQEDGRIYEQYF. DNA of the CDR3: TGTGCCAGCAGCCAAGAGGACGGGAGAATCTACGAGCAGTACTTC.

V is TRBV21-1 and J is TRBJ2-1; the table calls TRBD2, which could not be checked here. TRBV21-1 is given as a pseudogene. This CDR3 has 19 residues. The CDR3 reads CASSKADVAGSRAYNEQFF. CDR3 nucleotide sequence: TGTGCCAGCAGCAAAGCGGATGTAGCGGGATCAAGAGCCTACAATGAGCAGTTCTTC.

A single count supports this clone. The chain recombines TRBV6-5 with TRBJ2-7; D is undetermined. The germline V and J ends were trimmed by 5 bases and 2 bases, with 10 bases remaining between them. Per germline, CDR1 MNHEY and CDR2 SVGAGI. The CDR3 consists of 13 residues. The CDR3 spells CASSGRPTYEQYF. CDR3 in DNA: TGTGCCAGCAGTGGGCGGCCCACCTACGAGCAGTACTTC.

The J gene is TRBJ1-1, the V gene TRBV7-9; tentatively, D is TRBD1 (5 bases). CDR3 length: 13 residues. Germline V gene data show CDR1 as SEHNR and CDR2 as FQNEAQ (reference sequence). V shed 0 bases and J shed 10 bases, with 12 bases lying between them. The CDR3 DNA follows: TGTGCCAGCAGCTTAGCTTTACGGGGGGGAGCTTTCTTT. This sequence encodes CASSLALRGGAFF.

Regarding this clone: The same CDR3 can be traced to other DNA sequences in this sample. This rearrangement joins TRBV6-5 to TRBJ2-7, with D possibly matching TRBD1 (6 bases). V lost 2 bases and J 2 bases, leaving 10 bases between the germline ends. Germline V gene data show CDR1 as MNHEY and CDR2 as SVGAGI. The CDR3 runs to 14 residues. CDR3 sequence (DNA): TGTGCCAGCAGTTACGGGGCAGGGGCCTACGAGCAGTACTTC. Its translation: CASSYGAGAYEQYF.

The chain joins TRBV2 to TRBJ1-2, with D hard to call. Trimming took off 6 bases at V and 8 bases at J, with 7 bases between the two ends. CDR3 length equals 10 residues. CDR1 and CDR2 (germline): SNHLY, FYNNEI. The DNA of the CDR3 is TGTGCCAGCAGCCCCCAGGGCTACACCTTC. Its translation: CASSPQGYTF.

This sequence joins TRBV7-2 and TRBJ2-7; 11 bases map to TRBD2. The V segment lost 5 bases and the J segment 2 bases; nucleotides outside the gene matches: 5. This CDR3 is 15 amino acids long. Germline assignment: CDR1 SGHTA and CDR2 FQGNSA. CDR3 nucleotides: TGTGCCAGCAGCCCACTAGCGGGAGCTCCCTACGAGCAGTACTTC. Its protein product is CASSPLAGAPYEQYF.

The rearrangement uses TRBV7-9 and TRBJ2-7; a possible D gene is TRBD1 (6 bases). Per germline, CDR1 SEHNR and CDR2 FQNEAQ (reference sequence). The CDR3 has 13 amino acids. Trimming took off 6 bases at V and 1 base at J, with 10 bases between the two ends. The CDR3 DNA sequence: TGTGCCAGCAGACCCCAGGGGTCCTACGAGCAGTACTTC. Translating it yields CASRPQGSYEQYF. The whole variable domain, filled in from reference TRBV7-9 and TRBJ2-7, reads DTGVSQNPRHKITKRGQNVTFRCDPISEHNRLYWYRQTLGQGPEFLTYFQNEAQLEKSRLLSDRFSAERPKGSFSTLEIQRTEQGDSAMYLCASRPQGSYEQYFGPGTRLTVT.

The chain recombines TRBV9 with TRBJ2-1; unclear D gene. The CDR3 spans 14 residues. The V and J ends lost 0 bases and 9 bases respectively, with 13 bases between them. Germline CDR1 SGDLS, CDR2 YYNGEE. In DNA form, the CDR3 reads TGTGCCAGCAGCGTAGGGGATCGGCGCGGTGAGCAGTTCTTC. Its translation is CASSVGDRRGEQFF.

This sequence joins TRBV7-2 and TRBJ1-2; the D gene is possibly TRBD1 (6 bases). CDR1 SGHTA and CDR2 FQGNSA come from the germline V gene. V lost 4 bases to trimming and J lost 5 bases, with 17 bases between them. This CDR3 region has 15 residues. The CDR3 here is CASSSVRAGAYGYTF. CDR3 in DNA: TGTGCCAGCAGCTCCGTAAGGGCAGGGGCTTATGGCTACACCTTC.